This T cell receptor (beta chain) was recovered during a study of cytomegalovirus exposure and HLA in healthy donors. Study outcomes and limitations: The classifier reportedly diagnosed cytomegalovirus status with high specificity and sensitivity.

As for this clone: Its antigen is undetermined.

Trimming cost V 1 base and J 7 bases, with 11 bases left between them. From germline, CDR1 is SGHAT and CDR2 FQNNGV. The CDR3 is 13 amino acids. It was with 60 Vbeta and 13 Jbeta primers that the PCR ran. This table comes from immunoSEQ multiplex PCR, and its TCRdb copy is limited to in-frame clones, with some not included. Among around 140,000 clones listed, about 83% were seen once. Sample: PBMCs. The chain recombines TRBV11-2 with TRBJ2-7; tentatively, D is TRBD2 (5 bases). The clonotype comes from a woman aged 25 to 45 in good health and CMV-seronegative. CDR3 in amino acids: CASSLGEGQEQYF. Here the CDR3 DNA reads TGTGCCAGCAGCTTAGGTGAGGGCCAGGAGCAGTACTTC.